The present entry profiles one T cell receptor beta chain with its context. Its antigen is unknown. Qualities for individual bases were not recorded, and no much larger clone is one base off. V is shortened by 4 bases, J by 3 bases, and the region joining them spans 16 bases. The germline V gene gives CDR1 as KGHDR and CDR2 as SFDVKD. From the cysteine up to the phenylalanine, the CDR3 has a length of 16 residues. Here the CDR3 DNA is all that survives: 48 bases in frame from base 1. This record comes from a study of blood T cell repertoires in COVID-19 (TCRdb year 2020). With regard to the full study: The collaborator samples originated in the United States, Italy and Spain and spanned the acute and convalescent phases of COVID-19. The prospective study material was composed of cDNA or gDNA derived from T cells, B-cell-depleted T cells, or PBMCs. Subjects who had been exposed to COVID-19, were actively infected with it, or had recovered from it provided the deeply sampled blood TCRbeta repertoires that made up the dataset. The repertoires were released in a freely available public database meant as a resource for research on the immune response to SARS-CoV-2. Samples were obtained from the ongoing ImmuneRACE study (first 160 participants) and from roughly 1,300 subjects provided by 6 global collaborators. Sample metadata almost always included a de-identified subject ID, COVID-19 status, age in years and sex. Where available, HLA class I and class II types were obtained from metadata supplied by the sample provider rather than from assay-based typing.

Results and caveats for the whole study, not just this receptor: How much clinical and demographic metadata was included differed by source and by participant, and the metadata was provided uncurated.

The collaborating institutions used their own protocols to collect whole blood in K2EDTA tubes. For TCRbeta analysis, collaborators shipped samples as frozen whole blood, isolated PBMCs, or DNA extracted from either of those sample types. TCRbeta CDR3 regions were amplified from genomic DNA by means of the immunoSEQ Assay, a bias-controlled multiplex PCR. For the original study's pipeline: Nucleated cell counts per sample were estimated from amplification of reference gene primers within the assay. To quantify the absolute abundance of each unique TCRbeta CDR3 rearrangement, sequence reads were collapsed and filtered. For each sample, productive Simpson clonality was calculated by taking the square root of Simpson's diversity index across productive rearrangements. As stored in TCRdb, this immuneACCESS dataset retains in-frame rearrangements with V and J assigned. A fraction of the clones does not appear; measured against another copy, unresolved V genes explain less than half of the discrepancy, and the remainder lacks a known reason. That table is the source of V, J and clone size, and D and trimming were worked out from the DNA. This sample has 90,000 or so clones in its table, and around nine tenths of those were observed once. The ten most abundant clones make up approximately 1.2% of the sample.

The sample taken for sequencing was peripheral blood. The sequence is built from TRBV24-1 and TRBJ2-3; matching of 7 bases hints at TRBD2 as the D gene. The TCR comes from an elderly man with active or convalescent COVID-19. The CDR3 is CATSEGRGRRTDTQYF. In nucleotide form, the sequence is TGTGCCACCAGTGAGGGGCGGGGGCGCCGGACAGATACGCAGTATTTT.